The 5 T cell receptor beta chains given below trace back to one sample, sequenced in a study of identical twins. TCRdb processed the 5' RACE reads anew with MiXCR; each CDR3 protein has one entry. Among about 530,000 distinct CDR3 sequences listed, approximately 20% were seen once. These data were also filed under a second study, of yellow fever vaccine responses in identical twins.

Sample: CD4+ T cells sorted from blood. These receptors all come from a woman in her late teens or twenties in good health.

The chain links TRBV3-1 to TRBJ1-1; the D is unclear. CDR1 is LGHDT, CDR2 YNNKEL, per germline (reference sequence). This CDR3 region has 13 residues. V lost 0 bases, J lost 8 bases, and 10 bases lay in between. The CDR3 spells CASSQEETLEAFF. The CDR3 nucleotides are TGTGCCAGCAGCCAAGAAGAGACACTAGAAGCTTTCTTT.

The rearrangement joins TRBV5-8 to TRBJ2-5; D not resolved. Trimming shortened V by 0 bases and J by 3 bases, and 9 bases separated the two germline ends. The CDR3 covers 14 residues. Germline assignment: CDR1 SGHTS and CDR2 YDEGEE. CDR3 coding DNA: TGTGCCAGCAGCTTGGATCTACTTAAAGAGACCCAGTACTTC. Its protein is CASSLDLLKETQYF.

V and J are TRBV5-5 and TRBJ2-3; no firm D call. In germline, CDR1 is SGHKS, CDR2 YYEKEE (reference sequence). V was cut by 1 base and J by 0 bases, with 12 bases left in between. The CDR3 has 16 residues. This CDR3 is CASSLLVQPSTDTQYF. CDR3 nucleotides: TGTGCCAGCAGCTTGTTGGTCCAGCCTAGCACAGATACGCAGTATTTT.

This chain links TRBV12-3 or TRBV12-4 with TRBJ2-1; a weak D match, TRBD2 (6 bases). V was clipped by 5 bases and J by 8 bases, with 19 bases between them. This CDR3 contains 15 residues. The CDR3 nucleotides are TGTGCCAGCAGTCCCAGGGTAACTAGCAATTATGAGCAGTTCTTC. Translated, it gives CASSPRVTSNYEQFF.

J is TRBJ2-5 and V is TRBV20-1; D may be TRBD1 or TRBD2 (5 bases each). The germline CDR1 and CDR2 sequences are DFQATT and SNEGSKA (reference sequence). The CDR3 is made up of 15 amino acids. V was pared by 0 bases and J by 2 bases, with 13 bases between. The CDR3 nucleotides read TGCAGTGCTAGAGACTCCGGGACCCCTCAAGAGACCCAGTACTTC. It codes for CSARDSGTPQETQYF.